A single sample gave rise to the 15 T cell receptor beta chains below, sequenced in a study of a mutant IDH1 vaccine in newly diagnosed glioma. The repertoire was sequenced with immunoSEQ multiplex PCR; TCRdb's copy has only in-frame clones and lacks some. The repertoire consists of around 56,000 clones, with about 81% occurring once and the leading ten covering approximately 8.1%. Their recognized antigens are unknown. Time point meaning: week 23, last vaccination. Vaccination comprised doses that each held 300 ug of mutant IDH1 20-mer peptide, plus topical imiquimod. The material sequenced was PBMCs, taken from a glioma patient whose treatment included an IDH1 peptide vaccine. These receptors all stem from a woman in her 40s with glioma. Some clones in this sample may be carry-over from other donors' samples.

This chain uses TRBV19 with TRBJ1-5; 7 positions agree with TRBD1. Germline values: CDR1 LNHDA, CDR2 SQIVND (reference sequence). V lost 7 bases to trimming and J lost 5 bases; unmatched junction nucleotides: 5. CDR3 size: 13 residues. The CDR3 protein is CASMERGHQPQHF. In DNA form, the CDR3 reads TGTGCCAGTATGGAAAGGGGGCATCAGCCCCAGCATTTT.

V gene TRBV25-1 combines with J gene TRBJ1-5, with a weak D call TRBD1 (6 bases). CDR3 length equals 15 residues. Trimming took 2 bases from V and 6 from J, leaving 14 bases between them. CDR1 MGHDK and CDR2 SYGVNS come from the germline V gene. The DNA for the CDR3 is TGTGCCAGCAGTGAACGGGGGGGGCGCGGTCAGCCCCAGCATTTT. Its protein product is CASSERGGRGQPQHF.

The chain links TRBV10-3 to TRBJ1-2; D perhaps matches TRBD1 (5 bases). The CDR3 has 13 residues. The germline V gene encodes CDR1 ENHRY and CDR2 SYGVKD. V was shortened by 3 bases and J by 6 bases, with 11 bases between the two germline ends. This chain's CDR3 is CAISDQAGHGYTF. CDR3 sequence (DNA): TGTGCCATCAGTGATCAGGCAGGGCATGGCTACACCTTC.

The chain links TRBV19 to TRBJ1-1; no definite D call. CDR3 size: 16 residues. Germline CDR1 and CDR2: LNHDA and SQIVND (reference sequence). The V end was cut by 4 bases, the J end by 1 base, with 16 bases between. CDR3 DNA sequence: TGTGCCAGTAGTAAAGTCCCTGGCAGGAGGAACACTGAAGCTTTCTTT. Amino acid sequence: CASSKVPGRRNTEAFF.

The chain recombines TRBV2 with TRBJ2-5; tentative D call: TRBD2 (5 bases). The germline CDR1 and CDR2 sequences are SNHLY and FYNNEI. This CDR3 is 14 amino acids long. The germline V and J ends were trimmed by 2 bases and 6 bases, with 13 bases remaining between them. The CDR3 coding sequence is TGTGCCAGCAGTGAATCGGGATTTGGGAAGACCCAGTACTTC. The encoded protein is CASSESGFGKTQYF.

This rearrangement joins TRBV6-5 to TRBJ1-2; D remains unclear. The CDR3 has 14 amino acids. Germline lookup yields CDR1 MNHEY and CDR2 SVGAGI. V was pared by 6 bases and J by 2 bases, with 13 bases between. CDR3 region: CASRLGEVNYGYTF. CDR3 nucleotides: TGTGCCAGCAGGCTTGGGGAAGTGAACTATGGCTACACCTTC.

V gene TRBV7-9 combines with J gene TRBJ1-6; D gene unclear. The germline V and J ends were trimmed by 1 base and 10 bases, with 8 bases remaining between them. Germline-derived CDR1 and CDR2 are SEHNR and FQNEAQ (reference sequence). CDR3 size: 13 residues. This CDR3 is CASSLETESPLHF. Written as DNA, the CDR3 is TGTGCCAGCAGCTTAGAGACGGAGTCACCCCTCCACTTT.

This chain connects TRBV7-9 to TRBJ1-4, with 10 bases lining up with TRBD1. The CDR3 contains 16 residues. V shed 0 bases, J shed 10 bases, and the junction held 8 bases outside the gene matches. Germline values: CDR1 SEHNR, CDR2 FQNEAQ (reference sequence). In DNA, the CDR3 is TGTGCCAGCAGCTTAGCGAGGGGACAGGGGATAGGAAAACTGTTTTTT. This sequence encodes CASSLARGQGIGKLFF.

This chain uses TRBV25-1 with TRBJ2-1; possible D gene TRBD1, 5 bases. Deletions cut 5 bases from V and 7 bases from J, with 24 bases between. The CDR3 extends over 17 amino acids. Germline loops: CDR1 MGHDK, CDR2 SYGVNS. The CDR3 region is CASSNGASTVVRNEQFF. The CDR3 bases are TGTGCCAGCAGTAATGGGGCCAGCACAGTCGTACGGAATGAGCAGTTCTTC.

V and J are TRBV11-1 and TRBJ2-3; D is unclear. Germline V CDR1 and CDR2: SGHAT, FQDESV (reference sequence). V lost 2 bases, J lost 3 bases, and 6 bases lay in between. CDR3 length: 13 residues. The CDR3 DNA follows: TGTGCCAGCAGCTTATTGGGGACAGATACGCAGTATTTT. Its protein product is CASSLLGTDTQYF.

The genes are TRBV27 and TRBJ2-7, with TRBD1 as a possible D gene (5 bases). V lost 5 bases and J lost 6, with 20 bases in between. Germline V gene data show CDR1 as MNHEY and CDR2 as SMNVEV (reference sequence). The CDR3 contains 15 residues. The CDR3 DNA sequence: TGTGCCAGCAGTCCTACCGCGACAGCCTCTCTCGAGCAGTACTTC. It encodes CASSPTATASLEQYF.

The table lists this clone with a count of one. This CDR3 is CASSLVKEGSYNEQFF. For the CDR3, the DNA is TGTGCCAGCAGCTTGGTGAAAGAGGGCTCCTACAATGAGCAGTTCTTC. The chain has TRBV5-6 and TRBJ2-1; a possible D gene is TRBD2 (5 bases). CDR1 and CDR2 from the germline V gene are SGHDT and YYEEEE. This CDR3 has 16 residues. V lost 0 bases and J 0 bases, leaving 10 bases between the germline ends.

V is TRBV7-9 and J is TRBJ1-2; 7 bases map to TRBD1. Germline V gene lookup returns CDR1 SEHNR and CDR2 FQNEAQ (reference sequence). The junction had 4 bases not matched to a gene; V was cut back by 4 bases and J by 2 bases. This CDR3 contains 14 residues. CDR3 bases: TGTGCCAGCAGCTCCGACAGGGAGAACTATGGCTACACCTTC. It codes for CASSSDRENYGYTF.

The CDR3 coding sequence is TGCAGCGTTGGTACGACTAGGCTTATATTGACCCAGTACTTC. It encodes CSVGTTRLILTQYF. The V and J genes are TRBV29-1 and TRBJ2-5; a possible D gene is TRBD2 (6 bases). The CDR3 spans 14 residues. Germline V lookup: CDR1 SQVTM, CDR2 ANQGSEA. V was trimmed by 4 bases and J by 7 bases, leaving 19 bases between them.

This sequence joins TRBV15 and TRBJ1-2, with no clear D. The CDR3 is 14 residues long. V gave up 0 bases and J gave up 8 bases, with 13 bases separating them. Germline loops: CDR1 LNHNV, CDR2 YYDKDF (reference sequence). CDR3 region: CATSRDLSERGYTF. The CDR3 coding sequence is TGTGCCACCAGCAGAGACCTTTCCGAAAGAGGCTACACCTTC.